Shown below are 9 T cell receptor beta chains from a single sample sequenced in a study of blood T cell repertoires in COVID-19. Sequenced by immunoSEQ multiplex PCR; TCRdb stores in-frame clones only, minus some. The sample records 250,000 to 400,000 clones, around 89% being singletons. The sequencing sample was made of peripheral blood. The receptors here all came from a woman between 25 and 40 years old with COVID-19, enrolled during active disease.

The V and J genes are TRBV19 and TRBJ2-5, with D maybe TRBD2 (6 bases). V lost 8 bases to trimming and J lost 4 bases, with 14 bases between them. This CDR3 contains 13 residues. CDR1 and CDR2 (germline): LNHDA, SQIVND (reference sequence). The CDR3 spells CASRGRTLETQYF. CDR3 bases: TGTGCCAGTCGGGGGAGAACGTTAGAGACCCAGTACTTC.

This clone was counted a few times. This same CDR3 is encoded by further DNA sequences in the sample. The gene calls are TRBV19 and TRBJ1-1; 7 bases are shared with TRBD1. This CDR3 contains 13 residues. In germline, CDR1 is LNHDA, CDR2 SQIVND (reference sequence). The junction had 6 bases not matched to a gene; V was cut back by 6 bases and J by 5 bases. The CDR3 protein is CASRTGPGTEAFF. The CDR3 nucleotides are TGTGCCAGTAGGACAGGGCCGGGTACTGAAGCTTTCTTT.

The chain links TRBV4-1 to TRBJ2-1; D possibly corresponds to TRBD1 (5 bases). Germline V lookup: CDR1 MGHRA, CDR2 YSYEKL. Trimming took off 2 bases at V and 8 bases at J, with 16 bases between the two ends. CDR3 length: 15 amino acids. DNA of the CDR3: TGCGCCAGCAGCCAATCGGAACAGGTGGTATATGAGCAGTTCTTC. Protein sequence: CASSQSEQVVYEQFF.

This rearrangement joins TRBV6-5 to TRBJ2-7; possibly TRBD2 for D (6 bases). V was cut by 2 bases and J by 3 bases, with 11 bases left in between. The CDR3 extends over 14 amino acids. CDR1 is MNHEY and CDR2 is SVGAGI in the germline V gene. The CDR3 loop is CASSYQSGLYEQYF. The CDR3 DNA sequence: TGTGCCAGCAGTTACCAAAGCGGGCTCTACGAGCAGTACTTC.

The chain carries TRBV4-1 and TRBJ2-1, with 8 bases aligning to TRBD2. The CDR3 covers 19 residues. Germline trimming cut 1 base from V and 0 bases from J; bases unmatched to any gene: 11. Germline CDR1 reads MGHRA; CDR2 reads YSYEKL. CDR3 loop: CASSQVRSGGRSSYNEQFF. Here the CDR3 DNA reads TGCGCCAGCAGCCAAGTAAGGAGCGGGGGCCGTAGCTCCTACAATGAGCAGTTCTTC.

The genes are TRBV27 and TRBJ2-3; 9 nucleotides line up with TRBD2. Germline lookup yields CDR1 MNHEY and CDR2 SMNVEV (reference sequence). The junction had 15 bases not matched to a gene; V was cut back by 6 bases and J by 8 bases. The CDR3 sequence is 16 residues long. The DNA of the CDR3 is TGTGCCAGCAGGCCCCTGGGCGCGGGGGGGTCCGGTACGCAGTATTTT. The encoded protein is CASRPLGAGGSGTQYF.

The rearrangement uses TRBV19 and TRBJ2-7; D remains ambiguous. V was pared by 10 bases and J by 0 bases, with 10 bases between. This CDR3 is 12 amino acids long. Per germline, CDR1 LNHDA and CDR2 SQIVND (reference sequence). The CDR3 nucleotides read TGTGCCACCTCTTTTAGCTCCTACGAGCAGTACTTC. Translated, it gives CATSFSSYEQYF.

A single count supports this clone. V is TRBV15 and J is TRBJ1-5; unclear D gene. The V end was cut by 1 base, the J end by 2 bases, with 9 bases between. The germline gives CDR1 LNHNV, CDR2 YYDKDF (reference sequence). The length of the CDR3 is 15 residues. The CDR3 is CATSRGTARNQPQHF. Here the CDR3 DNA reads TGTGCCACCAGCAGAGGAACAGCCCGCAATCAGCCCCAGCATTTT.

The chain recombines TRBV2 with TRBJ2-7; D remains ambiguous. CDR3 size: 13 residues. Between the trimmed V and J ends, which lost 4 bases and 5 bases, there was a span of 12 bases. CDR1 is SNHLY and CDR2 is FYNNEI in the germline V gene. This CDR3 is CASSGAMLNEQYV. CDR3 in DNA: TGTGCCAGCAGTGGGGCAATGCTGAACGAGCAGTACGTC.